One sample yielded the 26 T cell receptor beta chains listed below, sequenced in a study of neoadjuvant anti-PD-1 for oral cavity cancer. Sample time point: after neoadjuvant nivolumab, at surgical resection. Only in-frame clones appear in the TCRdb table, and some are missing; sequencing was by immunoSEQ multiplex PCR. The sample gives roughly 23,000 clones, 45% of which show up once; around 40% is in the top ten. This material consisted of tumor tissue, taken after nivolumab (anti-PD-1) treatment. Receptors were obtained from a person between 35 and 79 years old with oral cavity squamous cell carcinoma.

The chain is built from TRBV2 and TRBJ1-4, with D tentatively TRBD1 (6 bases). Germline V gene lookup returns CDR1 SNHLY and CDR2 FYNNEI. The CDR3 runs 13 residues. Trimming cost V 7 bases and J 5 bases, with 11 bases left between them. This CDR3 is CASTGRGNEKLFF. The DNA of the CDR3 is TGTGCCAGCACCGGCAGGGGAAATGAAAAACTGTTTTTT.

In this sample, this clone turned up a few times. The genes are TRBV6-1 and TRBJ2-7, with no clear D. Germline V gene data show CDR1 as MNHNS and CDR2 as SASEGT. Trimming removed 5 bases from V and 9 bases from J, with 11 bases in between. This CDR3 region has 11 residues. CDR3 protein: CASSLGMGQYF. DNA for the CDR3: TGTGCCAGCAGTTTAGGAATGGGGCAGTACTTC.

The chain employs TRBV5-1 and TRBJ2-1; the match to TRBD2 covers 10 bases. Germline assignment: CDR1 SGHRS and CDR2 YFSETQ. The length of the CDR3 is 14 residues. After removal of 4 bases from V and 6 bases from J, the junction contained 4 bases not matched to a gene. CDR3 sequence (DNA): TGCGCCAGCAGCCCCGGGACTAGCGTCAATGAGCAGTTCTTC. It yields the protein CASSPGTSVNEQFF.

This clone was seen a handful of times. This chain links TRBV5-6 with TRBJ2-7; possible D gene TRBD1, 6 bases. Trimming left V 1 base short and J 5 bases short, with 10 bases between. This CDR3 contains 13 residues. CDR1 is SGHDT and CDR2 is YYEEEE in the germline V gene. The CDR3, as DNA: TGTGCCAGCAGCTTGATCCAGGGGCACGAGCAGTACTTC. It translates to CASSLIQGHEQYF. The whole variable domain, remainder taken from reference TRBV5-6 and TRBJ2-7, is DAGVTQSPTHLIKTRGQQVTLRCSPKSGHDTVSWYQQALGQGPQFIFQYYEEEERQRGNFPDRFSGHQFPNYSSELNVNALLLGDSALYLCASSLIQGHEQYFGPGTRLTVT.

The CDR3 loop is CASSYTRTGTDTQYF. As DNA, the CDR3 is TGTGCCAGCAGTTACACCCGGACAGGCACAGATACGCAGTATTTT. The chain links TRBV6-5 to TRBJ2-3; possible D gene TRBD1, 6 bases. Looked up from germline, CDR1 is MNHEY and CDR2 is SVGAGI. V was clipped by 2 bases and J by 1 base, with 10 bases between them. The length of the CDR3 is 15 residues.

J is TRBJ2-2 and V is TRBV29-1; the D gene is possibly TRBD1 (6 bases). CDR1 is SQVTM and CDR2 is ANQGSEA in the germline V gene. V was clipped by 8 bases and J by 8 bases, with 18 bases between them. The CDR3 runs to 13 residues. CDR3 nucleotides: TGCAGCTCCCGGGACATGGGAGCAGGGGAGCTGTTTTTT. Its protein product is CSSRDMGAGELFF.

The chain carries TRBV6-5 and TRBJ1-6; D call uncertain. The CDR3 covers 13 residues. Looked up from germline, CDR1 is MNHEY and CDR2 is SVGAGI. Trimming took off 0 bases at V and 8 bases at J, with 5 bases between the two ends. Here the CDR3 reads CASSYSEYSPLHF. CDR3 sequence (DNA): TGTGCCAGCAGTTACTCGGAGTATTCACCCCTCCACTTT.

The chain joins TRBV15 to TRBJ2-7; D not certain. The CDR3 has 18 amino acids. Germline CDR1 reads LNHNV; CDR2 reads YYDKDF (reference sequence). V dropped 0 bases and J dropped 0 bases, with 18 bases sitting between them. CDR3 sequence (DNA): TGTGCCACCAGCAGAGATCTTGGGTCACAGAAAACCTCCTACGAGCAGTACTTC. Translating it yields CATSRDLGSQKTSYEQYF.

This sequence joins TRBV10-3 and TRBJ2-5; no reliable D call. Per germline, CDR1 ENHRY and CDR2 SYGVKD. This CDR3 is 12 amino acids long. V lost 0 bases and J lost 5, with 4 bases in between. The DNA of the CDR3 is TGTGCCATCAGTGAGTCGAGGGAGACCCAGTACTTC. Its translation is CAISESRETQYF.

This clone was seen ten or more times. The chain carries TRBV10-3 and TRBJ2-5, with 9 positions matching TRBD1. Per the germline V gene, CDR1 is ENHRY and CDR2 is SYGVKD. The CDR3 contains 14 residues. J was trimmed by 4 bases and V by 6 bases; bases with no gene match: 6. Here the CDR3 reads CAIRTDRGGETQYF. Written as DNA, the CDR3 is TGTGCCATCAGAACTGACAGGGGGGGAGAGACCCAGTACTTC.

The sample holds many counts of this clone. The rearrangement joins TRBV2 to TRBJ1-6; 9 bases match TRBD1. The CDR3 totals 15 residues. The V gene's germline CDR1 is SNHLY and CDR2 FYNNEI. The trim removed 3 bases at V and 4 bases at J, leaving 1 base unmatched. This CDR3 is CASSDGTGYNSPLHF. The CDR3 DNA sequence: TGTGCCAGCAGTGATGGGACAGGGTATAATTCACCCCTCCACTTT.

This clone was detected ten times or more. This chain's CDR3 is CASTPLYSGELFF. CDR3 nucleotide sequence: TGTGCCAGTACCCCGCTTTATTCCGGGGAGCTGTTTTTT. This chain connects TRBV19 to TRBJ2-2; D unclear. Germline CDR1 and CDR2: LNHDA and SQIVND (reference sequence). Trimming stripped 7 bases from V and 6 bases from J, with 12 bases between. This CDR3 contains 13 residues.

Relative to its sample, this clone is medium-sized (0.01 to 0.1%). The J gene is TRBJ2-1, the V gene TRBV5-4; TRBD1 matches at 8 bases. Germline assignment: CDR1 SGHNT and CDR2 YYREEE (reference sequence). The V gene end was trimmed by 5 bases and the J gene end by 0 bases; junction bases not matched to a gene: 4. The CDR3 loop spans 15 amino acids. CDR3 sequence: CASSSGTGSYNEQFF. The CDR3 DNA follows: TGTGCCAGCAGTTCCGGGACAGGCTCCTACAATGAGCAGTTCTTC.

The sample holds a few counts of this clone. This chain links TRBV2 with TRBJ2-7; 7 bases align to TRBD1. J gave up 0 bases and V 6 bases, and 8 bases lay outside the gene matches. The CDR3 is 15 residues long. Germline values: CDR1 SNHLY, CDR2 FYNNEI. CDR3 DNA sequence: TGTGCCAGCAGGATGGGGACAGTAAGCTCCTACGAGCAGTACTTC. This encodes CASRMGTVSSYEQYF.

J is TRBJ1-3 and V is TRBV9; D gene unclear. This CDR3 comprises 15 residues. Germline V gives CDR1 SGDLS, CDR2 YYNGEE. V lost 0 bases, J lost 1 base, and 8 bases lay in between. The CDR3 DNA is TGTGCCAGCAGCGTAGACCCGGGTTCTGGAAACACCATATATTTT. This encodes CASSVDPGSGNTIYF.

This clone was observed a few times. The chain combines TRBV14 with TRBJ2-5; the D gene is possibly TRBD1 (7 bases). V lost 3 bases, J lost 5 bases, and 16 bases lay in between. Germline CDR1 reads SGHDN; CDR2 reads FVKESK. This CDR3 is built from 15 residues. CDR3 nucleotide sequence: TGTGCCAGCAGCCAGACAGGGTGGAGGGGGGAGACCCAGTACTTC. Residues: CASSQTGWRGETQYF.

This clone was observed at least ten times. CDR3 coding DNA: TGTGCCATCAGTGATAGCGGGACCCATGGACTGACTTATTCACCCCTCCACTTT. Translation gives CAISDSGTHGLTYSPLHF. The gene calls are TRBV10-3 and TRBJ1-6; TRBD1 might be the D (5 bases). The CDR3 runs to 18 residues. Trimming removed 3 bases at V and 8 bases at J, with 23 bases between. Germline lookup yields CDR1 ENHRY and CDR2 SYGVKD.

This clone was counted between two and nine times. The chain joins TRBV2 to TRBJ2-1; 12 bases are a match to TRBD2. V shed 4 bases, J shed 9 bases, and the junction held 13 bases outside the gene matches. From germline, CDR1 is SNHLY and CDR2 FYNNEI. This CDR3 contains 17 residues. The CDR3 sequence: CASSVRLAGVSGSEQFF. The DNA for the CDR3 is TGTGCCAGCAGTGTGAGACTAGCGGGAGTTTCAGGGAGTGAGCAGTTCTTC.

This clone showed up many times. Written as DNA, the CDR3 is TGTGCCATCCTGGGACAGGGGGACACTGAAGCTTTCTTT. Translated: CAILGQGDTEAFF. The chain couples TRBV10-3 to TRBJ1-1; TRBD1 matches 11 bases. Germline CDR1 ENHRY, CDR2 SYGVKD. V was clipped by 8 bases and J by 3 bases; unmatched bases: 2. CDR3 size: 13 residues.

The genes are TRBV14 and TRBJ1-2; the match to TRBD1 covers 10 bases. V shed 4 bases, J shed 8 bases, and the junction held 7 bases outside the gene matches. CDR3 length: 14 amino acids. Germline V gene lookup returns CDR1 SGHDN and CDR2 FVKESK. CDR3 sequence: CASSRDRGGYGYTF. CDR3 nucleotides: TGTGCCAGCAGCCGGGACAGGGGAGGGTACGGCTACACCTTC.

The chain carries TRBV5-6 and TRBJ1-1; D possibly corresponds to TRBD1 (5 bases). The CDR3 loop spans 15 amino acids. The germline V and J ends were trimmed by 5 bases and 5 bases, with 19 bases remaining between them. CDR1 is SGHDT and CDR2 is YYEEEE in the germline V gene. The CDR3 sequence is CASRLGREWGTEAFF. CDR3 coding DNA: TGTGCCAGCAGGCTTGGTCGGGAATGGGGGACTGAAGCTTTCTTT.

This clone has more than one count but fewer than ten. This sequence joins TRBV9 and TRBJ2-5; 10 positions match TRBD1. V trimming: 3 bases; J trimming: 5 bases; junction bases outside the gene matches: 4. The V gene's germline CDR1 is SGDLS and CDR2 YYNGEE. The CDR3 loop spans 14 amino acids. CDR3 in amino acids: CASSDGTGVETQYF. The CDR3 DNA sequence: TGTGCCAGCAGCGATGGGACAGGGGTGGAGACCCAGTACTTC. Drawing the rest from reference TRBV9 and TRBJ2-5, the complete variable domain is DSGVTQTPKHLITATGQRVTLRCSPRSGDLSVYWYQQSLDQGLQFLIQYYNGEERAKGNILERFSAQQFPDLHSELNLSSLELGDSALYFCASSDGTGVETQYFGPGTRLLVL.

This clone occurred a few times. The chain uses TRBV27 and TRBJ2-7, with 7 bases fitting TRBD1. Germline CDR1 MNHEY, CDR2 SMNVEV (reference sequence). Trimming took 9 bases from V and 11 from J; bases not matched to a gene: 10. This CDR3 is 11 amino acids long. The CDR3 spells CASGTEALKYF. CDR3 bases: TGTGCCAGTGGGACAGAGGCCCTAAAGTACTTC.

V and J are TRBV11-2 and TRBJ2-7; 7 bases are shared with TRBD1. V lost 5 bases to trimming and J lost 7 bases; unmatched junction nucleotides: 17. Germline V gene sequence: CDR1 SGHAT, CDR2 FQNNGV. The CDR3 is 16 residues long. In DNA form, the CDR3 reads TGTGCCAGCAGCCGTGGTGTAGGGGGCATCGGGACAGAGCAGTACTTC. This gives the protein CASSRGVGGIGTEQYF.

The rearrangement uses TRBV10-3 and TRBJ2-7, with 8 bases fitting TRBD1. This CDR3 spans 14 amino acids. Germline V gene sequence: CDR1 ENHRY, CDR2 SYGVKD. Trimming at V came to 4 bases and at J to 1 base, leaving 3 bases not matched to a gene. CDR3 sequence reads: CAISGGTGSYEQYF. Written as DNA, the CDR3 is TGTGCCATCAGTGGAGGGACAGGATCCTACGAGCAGTACTTC.

The chain is built from TRBV9 and TRBJ1-5; D perhaps matches TRBD1 (6 bases). V gave up 0 bases and J gave up 8 bases, with 12 bases separating them. CDR3 length: 14 residues. Germline values: CDR1 SGDLS, CDR2 YYNGEE. Here the CDR3 reads CASSVVGGREPQHF. Here the CDR3 DNA reads TGTGCCAGCAGCGTAGTGGGGGGCAGGGAGCCCCAGCATTTT. Drawing the rest from reference TRBV9 and TRBJ1-5, the complete variable domain is DSGVTQTPKHLITATGQRVTLRCSPRSGDLSVYWYQQSLDQGLQFLIQYYNGEERAKGNILERFSAQQFPDLHSELNLSSLELGDSALYFCASSVVGGREPQHFGDGTRLSIL.